What follows is one T cell receptor beta chain and its context. This receptor's antigen is unknown. No base quality values were provided; no much bigger clone lies one nucleotide off. Looking up the germline V gene yields CDR1 KGHSH and CDR2 LQKENI. Measured from the cysteine to the phenylalanine, the CDR3 is 16 residues long. Only CDR3 DNA remains: 48 bases, in frame from the first base. Relative to germline, V is 3 bases shorter and J is 5 bases shorter, with 17 bases between their ends. This sample stems from a study of resident and recirculating memory T cells in vitiligo (dated by TCRdb to the late 2010s). Regarding the complete study: For TCR beta sequencing, each of a few stable vitiligo patients provided PBMCs and epidermis from shave biopsies taken at two lesional sites and two nonlesional sites. The human TCR beta sequencing was designed to test whether specific clones found in lesional vitiligo skin differed from the clones found in nonlesional skin and in blood. Without cell sorting, samples were homogenized immediately before genomic DNA was extracted using the Qiagen DNeasy Blood & Tissue Kit.

Vitiligo counted as stable when lesions had not changed during the previous 6 months. To qualify as stable, patients additionally needed to show no confetti depigmentation, which is a clinical sign of active vitiligo. Patients who had been treated within the previous three months were excluded. PBMCs were isolated from heparinized blood by Ficoll density gradient centrifugation and were subsequently flash-frozen. The investigation overall reported the following: Even within a single patient, overlap and correlation analysis found no significant repertoire overlap between any biopsies apart from each lesion compared with itself. Future mechanistic studies are needed so that the relative contributions of the lesion-infiltrating T cell clones and of human Trm versus Tcm pools can be evaluated. TCR sequences were not found to be conserved across biopsy sites or patients, suggesting that different lesions are infiltrated by different T cell clones, a pattern described as private specificity. No unique dominant TCR clone was detected, and clonality varied among vitiligo lesions.

The immunoSEQ hsTCRB kit was used to amplify TCR beta chains from genomic DNA. The immunoSEQ service ran the sequencing of the TCR beta libraries on an Illumina MiSeq instrument. Turning to the authors' computational methods: Analysis of the repertoire data was performed with the immunoSEQ Analyzer. Here the immuneACCESS table is served through TCRdb, limited to in-frame sequences with V and J called. Missing clones are a known gap in these copies; in checked studies unresolved V genes cover under half, and the rest lacks a known reason. V, J and clone size are those of that table, while D and trimming were read from the DNA. The sample table shows tens of thousands of clones, and roughly 90% are seen once. The top ten clonotypes cover 4.9% of the sample.

What was sequenced was blood. The receptor comes from a male donor with vitiligo. The sequence links TRBV18 to TRBJ2-1; TRBD2 is a possible D gene, resting on 6 matching bases. The CDR3 region has the sequence CASSPTRLDKHNEQFF. Read as DNA, the sequence is TGTGCCAGCTCACCGACCCGACTAGATAAGCACAATGAGCAGTTCTTC.